The 8 T cell receptor beta chains in this list originate from one sample, sequenced in a study of blood T cell repertoires in COVID-19. Sequencing was performed with immunoSEQ multiplex PCR; in TCRdb, only in-frame clones are kept and a portion is missing. The profile shows about 270,000 clones, about four fifths of them singletons. Sequencing input: peripheral blood. Receptors originate from a woman aged 60-70 years with active or convalescent COVID-19.

This clone showed up just once. The chain combines TRBV3-1 (or the pseudogene TRBV3-2) with TRBJ2-5, with TRBD2 identical over 7 bases. This CDR3 is built from 15 residues. Germline lookup yields CDR1 LGHDT and CDR2 YNNKEL (reference sequence). J was trimmed by 1 base and V by 5 bases; bases with no gene match: 7. As DNA, the CDR3 is TGTGCCAGCAGCTCCCGGGGAGGGTTCCAAGAGACCCAGTACTTC. It is translated as CASSSRGGFQETQYF.

The CDR3 here is CASSPTGLEEKLFF. CDR3 bases: TGCGCCAGCAGCCCCACAGGGTTGGAGGAAAAACTGTTTTTT. The V and J genes are TRBV5-1 and TRBJ1-4; D might be TRBD1 (6 bases). CDR1 is SGHRS, CDR2 YFSETQ, per germline. This CDR3 region has 14 residues. V lost 4 bases to trimming and J lost 8 bases, with 15 bases between them.

The chain carries TRBV6-1 and TRBJ1-1; a possible D gene is TRBD1 (5 bases). CDR3 length equals 13 residues. V lost 3 bases and J lost 5, with 10 bases in between. CDR1 and CDR2 from the germline V gene are MNHNS and SASEGT. The CDR3: CASSDNRQTEAFF. The CDR3 nucleotides are TGTGCCAGCAGTGATAACAGGCAGACTGAAGCTTTCTTT.

The J gene is TRBJ1-1, the V gene TRBV4-1; 7 bases line up with TRBD1. The CDR3 is 16 amino acids. The germline CDR1 and CDR2 sequences are MGHRA and YSYEKL. After removal of 4 bases from V and 1 base from J, the junction contained 9 bases not matched to a gene. The CDR3 DNA follows: TGCGCCAGCAGCCGTTCCGTGACAGGGTCGAACACTGAAGCTTTCTTT. As protein: CASSRSVTGSNTEAFF.

This clone was counted a few times. This rearrangement joins TRBV6-1 to TRBJ1-1; D is possibly TRBD1 (5 bases). The V and J ends lost 8 bases and 5 bases respectively, with 15 bases between them. The CDR3 spans 13 residues. Germline CDR1 is MNHNS and CDR2 is SASEGT. The CDR3 spells CASDLMGRTEAFF. CDR3 coding DNA: TGTGCCAGCGACCTCATGGGGCGGACTGAAGCTTTCTTT.

The V and J genes are TRBV6-5 and TRBJ1-1; 8 positions agree with TRBD1. CDR3 size: 15 residues. The V segment lost 0 bases and the J segment 5 bases; nucleotides outside the gene matches: 5. CDR1 and CDR2 (germline): MNHEY, SVGAGI. The CDR3 region has the DNA TGTGCCAGCAGTTACTCCGGCAGGGGGCATACTGAAGCTTTCTTT. Protein sequence: CASSYSGRGHTEAFF.

V gene TRBV10-2 combines with J gene TRBJ1-5; unclear D gene. The V end lost 0 bases, the J end lost 0 bases, and 9 bases lay between the germline ends. CDR1 is WSHSY and CDR2 is SAAADI in the germline V gene. CDR3 length: 16 residues. CDR3 DNA sequence: TGCGCCAGCAGTGAGTCGCCCGGTAATAGCAATCAGCCCCAGCATTTT. As protein: CASSESPGNSNQPQHF.

This clone was seen only once. V gene TRBV5-1 combines with J gene TRBJ1-1; D gene unclear. The CDR3 spans 12 residues. The germline CDR1 and CDR2 sequences are SGHRS and YFSETQ. Trimming removed 4 bases from V and 1 base from J, with 5 bases in between. DNA for the CDR3: TGCGCCAGCAGCGCAGGGAACACTGAAGCTTTCTTT. Translating it yields CASSAGNTEAFF.